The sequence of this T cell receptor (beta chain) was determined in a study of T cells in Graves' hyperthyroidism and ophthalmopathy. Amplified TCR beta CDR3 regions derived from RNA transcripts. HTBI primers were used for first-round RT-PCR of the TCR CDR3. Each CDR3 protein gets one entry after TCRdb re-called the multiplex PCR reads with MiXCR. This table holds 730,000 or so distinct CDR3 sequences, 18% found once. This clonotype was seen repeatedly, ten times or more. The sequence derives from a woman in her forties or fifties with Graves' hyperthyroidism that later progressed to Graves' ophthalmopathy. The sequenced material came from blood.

The CDR3 nucleotides are TGTGCCAGCTCGCCCCTCGGGTATGGGCAGCCCCAGCATTTT. Protein sequence: CASSPLGYGQPQHF. V gene TRBV18 combines with J gene TRBJ1-5; D is unresolved. Trimming took 6 bases from V and 7 from J, leaving 16 bases between them. In germline, CDR1 is KGHSH, CDR2 LQKENI. The CDR3 runs to 14 residues.